The present entry profiles one T cell receptor (beta chain) with its context. Clones were sequenced by immunoSEQ multiplex PCR, and TCRdb holds only the in-frame ones, with some missing. The repertoire has around 81,000 clones, about 91% of them found once; the top ten carry more than 4.5%. The data were taken from a study of blood T cell repertoires in COVID-19. Germline V lookup: CDR1 MGHRA, CDR2 YSYEKL. After removal of 1 base from V and 5 bases from J, the junction contained 6 bases not matched to a gene. This CDR3 contains 16 residues. The source material was peripheral blood. The chain links TRBV4-1 to TRBJ2-5, with 11 nucleotides matching TRBD1. This receptor was identified in a woman older than 75 with acute or convalescent COVID-19. Written as DNA, the CDR3 is TGCGCCAGCAGCCAAGCGGGACAGGGGGGCTTGGAGACCCAGTACTTC. This encodes CASSQAGQGGLETQYF.